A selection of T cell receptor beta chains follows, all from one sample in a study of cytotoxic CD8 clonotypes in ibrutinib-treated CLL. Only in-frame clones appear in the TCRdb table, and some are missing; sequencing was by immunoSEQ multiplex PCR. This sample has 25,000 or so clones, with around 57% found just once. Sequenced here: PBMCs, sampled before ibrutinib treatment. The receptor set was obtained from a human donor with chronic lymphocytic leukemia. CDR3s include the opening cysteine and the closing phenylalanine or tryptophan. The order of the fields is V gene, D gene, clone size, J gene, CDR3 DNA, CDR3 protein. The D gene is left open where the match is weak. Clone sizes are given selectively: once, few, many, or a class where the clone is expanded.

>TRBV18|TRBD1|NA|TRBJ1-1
TGTGCCAGCTCACCCCAAGATCCGGGACAGGGAAGGGAAGCTTTCTTT
CASSPQDPGQGREAFF
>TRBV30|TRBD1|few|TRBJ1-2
TGTGCCTGGAGGCCCCAGGGGGCCTATGGCTACACCTTC
CAWRPQGAYGYTF
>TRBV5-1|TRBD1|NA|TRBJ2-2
TGCGCCAGCAGCCCCCGACAGGGGGGCACCGGGGAGCTGTTTTTT
CASSPRQGGTGELFF
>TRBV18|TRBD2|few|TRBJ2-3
TGTGCCAGCTCAGGTATAGCGGGGACGGCCACAGATACGCAGTATTTT
CASSGIAGTATDTQYF
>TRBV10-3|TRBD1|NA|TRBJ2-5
TGTGCCATCAGTGTCCAGGGGGACGAGACCCAGTACTTC
CAISVQGDETQYF
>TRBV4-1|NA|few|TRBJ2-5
TGCGCCAGCAGCCAAGAAGATTACTATAAAGAGACCCAGTACTTC
CASSQEDYYKETQYF
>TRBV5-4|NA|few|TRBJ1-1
TGTGCCAGCAGTCGGGCTGTTGGAGGATGGAACACTGAAGCTTTCTTT
CASSRAVGGWNTEAFF
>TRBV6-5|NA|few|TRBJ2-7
TGTGCCAGCAGCCTCGGGCAGAACGAGCAGTACTTC
CASSLGQNEQYF
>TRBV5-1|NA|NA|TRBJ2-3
TGCGCCAGCCCGCAGGGCACAGATACGCAGTATTTT
CASPQGTDTQYF
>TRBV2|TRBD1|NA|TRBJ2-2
TGTGCCAGCAGGGAATTGGGACAGGGAAACGCCGGGGAGCTGTTTTTT
CASRELGQGNAGELFF
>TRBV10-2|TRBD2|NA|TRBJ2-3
TGCGCCAGCCGGGGGGGGAAAAAGGCAGATACGCAGTATTTT
CASRGGKKADTQYF
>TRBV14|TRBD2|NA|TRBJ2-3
TGTGCCAGCAGCTGGACTAGGAGGACAGATACGCAGTATTTT
CASSWTRRTDTQYF
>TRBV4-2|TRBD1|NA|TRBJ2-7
TGTGCCAGCAGCCAAGTAGGGGGCGCGAGGAACGAGCAGTACTTC
CASSQVGGARNEQYF
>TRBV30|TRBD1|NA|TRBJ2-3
TGTGCCTGGAGTGTACTGACAGGGACGGGCACAGATACGCAGTATTTT
CAWSVLTGTGTDTQYF
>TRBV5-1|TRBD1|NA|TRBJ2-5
TGCGCCAGCAGCTCCTGGACAGGCGCGCAGGAGACCCAGTACTTC
CASSSWTGAQETQYF
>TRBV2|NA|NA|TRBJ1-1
TGTGCCAGCAGTCAAACCTCGGGGGGAGGCACTGAAGCTTTCTTT
CASSQTSGGGTEAFF
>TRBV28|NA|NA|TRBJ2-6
TGTGCCAGCAGTTTAACGGGATGGGGATCTGGGGCCAACGTCCTGACTTTC
CASSLTGWGSGANVLTF
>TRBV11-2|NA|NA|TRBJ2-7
TGTGCCAGCAGCAGCGGGTTTAGCTCCTACGAGCAGTACTTC
CASSSGFSSYEQYF
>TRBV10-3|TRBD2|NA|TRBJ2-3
TGTGCCATCACCCTAGCGGCGACAGATACGCAGTATTTT
CAITLAATDTQYF
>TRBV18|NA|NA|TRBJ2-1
TGTGCCAGCTCGGCCCGGAGGGGGAGGAATGAGCAGTTCTTC
CASSARRGRNEQFF
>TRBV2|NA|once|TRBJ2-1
TGTGCCAGCAGCGAGGGCGGTTACAATGAGCAGTTCTTC
CASSEGGYNEQFF
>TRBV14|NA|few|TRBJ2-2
TGTGCCAGCAGCCAAGTCGGTTCACAGGGGAACACCGGGGAGCTGTTTTTT
CASSQVGSQGNTGELFF
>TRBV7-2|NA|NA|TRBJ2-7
TGTGCCAGCAGTCTCCTAGCTGCAGAGCAGTACTTC
CASSLLAAEQYF
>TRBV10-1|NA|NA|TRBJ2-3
TGCGCCAGCACAGACAGCGAAAGCACAGATACGCAGTATTTT
CASTDSESTDTQYF
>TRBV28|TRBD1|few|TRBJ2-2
TGTGCCAGCGGACAGGGGGCGCGGGAGCTGTTTTTT
CASGQGARELFF
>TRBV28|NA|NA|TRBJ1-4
TGTGCCAGCAGTTCGAACGGAGGGACTAATGAAAAACTGTTTTTT
CASSSNGGTNEKLFF
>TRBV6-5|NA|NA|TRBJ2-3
TGTGCCAGCAGTTACTCAATCGGACTCAGCACAGATACGCAGTATTTT
CASSYSIGLSTDTQYF
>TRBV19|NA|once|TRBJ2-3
TGTGCCAGCCTTGCCGGGACTTCGCAGTATTTT
CASLAGTSQYF
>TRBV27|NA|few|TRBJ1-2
TGTGCCAGCAGCCCAGGAAGGGGGGCGGGGGGCTACACCTTC
CASSPGRGAGGYTF
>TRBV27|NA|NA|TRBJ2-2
TGTGCCAGCAGTTTATCGACTCTGGGATTCGGAACCGGGGAGCTGTTTTTT
CASSLSTLGFGTGELFF
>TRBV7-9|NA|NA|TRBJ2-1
TGTGCCAGCAGCGGGATGACGGGGAATGAGCAGTTCTTC
CASSGMTGNEQFF
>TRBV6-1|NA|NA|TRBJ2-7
TGTGCCAGCAGTGAAGGGTCCAGGGTGTCCTACGAGCAGTACTTC
CASSEGSRVSYEQYF
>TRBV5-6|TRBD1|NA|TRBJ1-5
TGTGCCAGCAGCCCGGGACAGGGTCGCGGTCAGCCCCAGCATTTT
CASSPGQGRGQPQHF
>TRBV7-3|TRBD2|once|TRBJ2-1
TGTGCCAGCAGCCCCCATGGGACTAGTCCTTACAATGAGCAGTTCTTC
CASSPHGTSPYNEQFF
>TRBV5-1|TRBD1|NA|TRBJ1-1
TGCGCCAGCAGCTTGATTTGGTCCCTAGACAGGGGGAACACTGAAGCTTTCTTT
CASSLIWSLDRGNTEAFF
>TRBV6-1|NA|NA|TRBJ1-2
TGTGCCAGCAGTGAATCGCGAGGCTACACCTTC
CASSESRGYTF
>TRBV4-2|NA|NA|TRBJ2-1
TGTGCCAGCAGCCAAGAAAGTAGCCAGGCTGTGGATAAGTTCTTC
CASSQESSQAVDKFF
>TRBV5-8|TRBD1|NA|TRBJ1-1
TGTGCCAGCAGCTTTTGGACAGGGGGTCTTCAGAGGACTGAAGCTTTCTTT
CASSFWTGGLQRTEAFF
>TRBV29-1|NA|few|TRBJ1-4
TGCAGCGTTGGGTATCGGGGAAATGAAAAACTGTTTTTT
CSVGYRGNEKLFF
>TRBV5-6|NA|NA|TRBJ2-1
TGTGCCAGCAGCTTGGGGTTGCTCTCCTACAATGAGCAGTTCTTC
CASSLGLLSYNEQFF
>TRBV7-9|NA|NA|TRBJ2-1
TGTGCCAGCAGCTCAACTAGTTATGAGCAGTTCTTC
CASSSTSYEQFF
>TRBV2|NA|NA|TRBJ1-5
TGTGCCAGCGGAATTCAGGGTGCAGAGAACAATCAGCCCCAGCATTTT
CASGIQGAENNQPQHF
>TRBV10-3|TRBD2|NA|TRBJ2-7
TGTGCCATCAGTGGCCCCTACCAACGACTAGCGGGAGGCACCCAGAGGCTCTACGAGCAGTACTTC
CAISGPYQRLAGGTQRLYEQYF